These T cell receptor beta chains were read from a single sample in a study of CD8 T cells in Susac syndrome. Each CDR3 protein gets one entry after TCRdb re-called the immunoSEQ multiplex PCR reads with MiXCR. The sample has 150,000 to 200,000 distinct CDR3 sequences, around 94% seen once; the top ten hold around 0.11%. Source material: CD4+ T cells from PBMCs. The source of these receptors is a human donor with Susac syndrome. The CDR3 runs from the conserved cysteine through the conserved F or W. D genes are given only for firm matches. Size is omitted from some rows. Given values are once, few, many or a class for expanded clones.

j_call,cdr3_length,v_call,d_call,clone_size,cdr3_nt,cdr3_aa
TRBJ1-5,15,TRBV12-3/TRBV12-4,-,-,TGTGCCAGCAGTTTAGCGCGTCGGGGCAATCAGCCCCAGCATTTT,CASSLARRGNQPQHF
TRBJ1-2,12,TRBV20-1,TRBD1,once,TGCAGTGCCACGACAGGGGAGGGTGGCTACACCTTC,CSATTGEGGYTF
TRBJ2-5,15,TRBV9,-,-,TGTGCCAGCAGCCCCTCGGGGAGCGACTGGGAGACCCAGTACTTC,CASSPSGSDWETQYF
TRBJ1-1,16,TRBV30,-,-,TGTGCCTGGAGTACCAATAAAGACAGCGCGAACACTGAAGCTTTCTTT,CAWSTNKDSANTEAFF
TRBJ2-2,16,TRBV6-5,TRBD1,-,TGTGCCAGCAGTTACTGGGGGACAGAGAACACCGGGGAGCTGTTTTTT,CASSYWGTENTGELFF
TRBJ1-5,13,TRBV20-1,TRBD1,-,TGCAGTGCCGAGCAAGGGGGCAGACAGCCCCAGCATTTT,CSAEQGGRQPQHF
TRBJ1-2,13,TRBV5-1,TRBD1,-,TGCGCCAGTAGTTGGGACAGGGTTGATGGCTACACCTTC,CASSWDRVDGYTF
TRBJ1-5,13,TRBV7-3,-,-,TGTGCCGCGAGGGACGAGGGGAATCAGCCCCAGCATTTT,CAARDEGNQPQHF
TRBJ1-6,15,TRBV18,-,-,TGTGCCAGCTCACCCAGCCCGGGGCAGGATTCACCCCTCCACTTT,CASSPSPGQDSPLHF
TRBJ2-1,14,TRBV7-7,-,-,TGTGCCAGCAGCTTAGGAGGGGCGGGCACTGAGCAGTTCTTC,CASSLGGAGTEQFF
TRBJ2-3,13,TRBV4-1,TRBD2,-,TGCGCCAGCAGCCAAACTCTAGCGGGGGGGCAGTATTTT,CASSQTLAGGQYF
TRBJ2-3,15,TRBV7-2,-,-,TGTGCCAGCAGCTTAGTCCGGGACTCCACAGATACGCAGTATTTT,CASSLVRDSTDTQYF
TRBJ2-5,15,TRBV12-3/TRBV12-4,-,-,TGTGCCAGCAGTGTATTCGGGACACCGCAAGAGACCCAGTACTTC,CASSVFGTPQETQYF
TRBJ2-3,13,TRBV2,-,-,TGTGCCAGCACACTAGAGAACACAGATACGCAGTATTTT,CASTLENTDTQYF
TRBJ2-5,13,TRBV5-1,-,-,TGCGCCAGCAGCTATCCGGCGGAGGAGACCCAGTACTTC,CASSYPAEETQYF
TRBJ1-2,13,TRBV30,TRBD1,once,TGTGCCTGGTGGACAGGGGGAAACTATGGCTACACCTTC,CAWWTGGNYGYTF
TRBJ2-3,16,TRBV20-1,TRBD2,-,TGCAGTGCTACCGAGACTAGCGGACTCCACACAGATACGCAGTATTTT,CSATETSGLHTDTQYF
TRBJ2-5,12,TRBV2,-,-,TGTGCCAGCAACCGTCGTGGGGAGACCCAGTACTTC,CASNRRGETQYF
TRBJ2-7,13,TRBV15,-,-,TGTGCCACCAGCAGAGCCAGGAACTACGAGCAGTACTTC,CATSRARNYEQYF
TRBJ1-1,15,TRBV30,-,-,TGTGCCTGGAGTGTAAAGACCGGGAGAGGCACTGAAGCTTTCTTT,CAWSVKTGRGTEAFF
TRBJ2-5,14,TRBV12-3/TRBV12-4,TRBD1,-,TGTGCCAGCAGGATGGGACAGGTCGGAGAGACCCAGTACTTC,CASRMGQVGETQYF
TRBJ2-1,15,TRBV20-1,TRBD2,-,TGCAGTGCTGAACGGATGACTAGCGGTTTGAATGAGCAGTTCTTC,CSAERMTSGLNEQFF
TRBJ1-1,15,TRBV20-1,-,once,TGCAGTGCTCGAAATACCGGGAAATCCAACACTGAAGCTTTCTTT,CSARNTGKSNTEAFF
TRBJ2-3,14,TRBV4-1,-,-,TGCGCCAGCAGCCAAGTTCTAACTACAGATACGCAGTATTTT,CASSQVLTTDTQYF
TRBJ1-4,14,TRBV5-1,-,-,TGCGCCAGCAGCTTGGGAGACTTTAATGAAAAACTGTTTTTT,CASSLGDFNEKLFF
TRBJ2-7,15,TRBV5-1,-,-,TGCGCCAGCAGCTTCGGGACGACCGGAGGCTACGAGCAGTACTTC,CASSFGTTGGYEQYF
TRBJ1-1,14,TRBV6-1,-,-,TGTGCCAGCAGCCCAGTAGGGCGGCCGGGGGAAGCTTTCTTT,CASSPVGRPGEAFF
TRBJ1-2,13,TRBV29-1,TRBD1,-,TGCAGCGTTGGACCCGGACAGGGGTATGGCTACACCTTC,CSVGPGQGYGYTF
TRBJ1-5,13,TRBV7-2,-,-,TGTGCCAGCAGCCCAAGTACAGGCGAGCCCCAGCATTTT,CASSPSTGEPQHF
TRBJ1-5,12,TRBV20-1,-,-,TGCAGTGCCAGGGTCGGGACCCAGCCCCAGCATTTT,CSARVGTQPQHF
TRBJ1-5,13,TRBV2,-,-,TGTGCCAGCAGTGAAGAGAGGCAGCAGCCCCAGCATTTT,CASSEERQQPQHF
TRBJ1-5,14,TRBV2,-,-,TGTGCCAGCACCATTGCGGATAGCAATCAGCCCCAGCATTTT,CASTIADSNQPQHF
TRBJ1-2,15,TRBV6-2/TRBV6-3,-,-,TGTGCCAGCAGTTACTCGAGGCAGTCGGGCTATGGCTACACCTTC,CASSYSRQSGYGYTF
TRBJ2-5,17,TRBV30,TRBD2,-,TGTGCCTGGAGTGTAGGATCGACTAGCGGGGGAAGAGAGACCCAGTACTTC,CAWSVGSTSGGRETQYF
TRBJ2-5,14,TRBV3-1,-,-,TGTGCCAGCAGCCAACGGGGCTCGGCGGAGACCCAGTACTTC,CASSQRGSAETQYF
TRBJ2-1,16,TRBV7-8,-,-,TGTGCCAGCAGCTTAGGGGGTAGTTACGCGAGCAATGAGCAGTTCTTC,CASSLGGSYASNEQFF
TRBJ2-5,16,TRBV20-1,TRBD2,-,TGCAGTGCGCCCGGGACTAGCGGGGTACCCCAAGAGACCCAGTACTTC,CSAPGTSGVPQETQYF
TRBJ1-1,16,TRBV30,-,-,TGTGCCTGGAGTGTCCGACAATCAAAAGGGAGGGCTGAAGCTTTCTTT,CAWSVRQSKGRAEAFF
TRBJ2-3,14,TRBV27,-,once,TGTGCCAGCAGTTTCAGCAGGGGCGACGATACGCAGTATTTT,CASSFSRGDDTQYF
TRBJ2-2,14,TRBV5-6,TRBD2,-,TGTGCCAGCAGCTTCGCGGGGGGGACCGGGGAGCTGTTTTTT,CASSFAGGTGELFF
TRBJ1-6,15,TRBV11-2,TRBD1,-,TGTGCCAGCAGCCTGGGGGGACAGGGGCTTTCACCCCTCCACTTT,CASSLGGQGLSPLHF
TRBJ1-4,13,TRBV20-1,TRBD1,-,TGCAGTGCTGCGACAGGGTCTAATGAAAAACTGTTTTTT,CSAATGSNEKLFF
TRBJ2-5,13,TRBV20-1,TRBD1,-,TGCAGTGCTTTGGACAGGAGCCAAGAGACCCAGTACTTC,CSALDRSQETQYF
TRBJ1-6,19,TRBV9,-,-,TGTGCCAGCAGCGAACGGGACACTCAGCTAGGCTCCTATAATTCACCCCTCCACTTT,CASSERDTQLGSYNSPLHF
TRBJ1-5,15,TRBV2,TRBD1,-,TGTGCCAGCAGTGAAGGAAGGGACAGGGCGCAGCCCCAGCATTTT,CASSEGRDRAQPQHF
TRBJ2-6,16,TRBV6-4,-,-,TGTGCCAGCAGTGACTCCCGGTTCTCTGGGGCCAACGTCCTGACTTTC,CASSDSRFSGANVLTF
TRBJ2-3,17,TRBV10-3,-,-,TGTGCCATCAGTGACGTCCCGACTGGATCTAGCACAGATACGCAGTATTTT,CAISDVPTGSSTDTQYF
TRBJ1-1,15,TRBV4-2,-,-,TGTGCCAGCAGCCAAGATCTAACCAGCGTGACTGAAGCTTTCTTT,CASSQDLTSVTEAFF
TRBJ2-2,15,TRBV7-9,-,-,TGTGCCAGCAGCAGAGACGTCGGGAACACCGGGGAGCTGTTTTTT,CASSRDVGNTGELFF
TRBJ1-1,13,TRBV29-1,TRBD1,-,TGCAGCGGACGCACAGGGGCCAGCACTGAAGCTTTCTTT,CSGRTGASTEAFF
TRBJ2-5,14,TRBV2,-,-,TGTGCCAGCCAGAAGGGGGGCCGAGAGGAGACCCAGTACTTC,CASQKGGREETQYF